These 19 T cell receptor beta chains were sequenced from one sample in a study of blood T cell repertoires in COVID-19. Sequencing was performed with immunoSEQ multiplex PCR; in TCRdb, only in-frame clones are kept and a portion is missing. This table has more than 65,000 clones, under 95% appearing once. The sample consisted of peripheral blood. The receptor source for this set is a human donor in a cohort sampled during active COVID-19.

The rearrangement uses TRBV27 and TRBJ1-1; D not certain. CDR1 and CDR2 (germline): MNHEY, SMNVEV (reference sequence). Between the trimmed V and J ends, which lost 5 bases and 1 base, there was a span of 14 bases. The CDR3 loop spans 15 amino acids. Here the CDR3 DNA reads TGTGCCAGCAGTGGCCGTGGTGAGGCGAACACTGAAGCTTTCTTT. The encoded protein is CASSGRGEANTEAFF.

The J gene is TRBJ2-1, the V gene TRBV6-4, with 9 bases aligning to TRBD1. CDR1 and CDR2 from the germline V gene are MRHNA and SNTAGT. The CDR3 extends over 14 amino acids. The ends lost 3 bases at V and 8 bases at J; junction bases unmatched: 5. This CDR3 is CASSEGTGYDEQFF. CDR3 nucleotide sequence: TGTGCCAGCAGTGAGGGGACAGGGTACGATGAGCAGTTCTTC.

The V and J genes are TRBV6-1 and TRBJ2-6, with D maybe TRBD1 (6 bases). This CDR3 spans 16 amino acids. Per the germline V gene, CDR1 is MNHNS and CDR2 is SASEGT. V gave up 3 bases and J gave up 7 bases, with 16 bases separating them. CDR3 sequence: CASSDLRGQRANVLTF. CDR3 in DNA: TGTGCCAGCAGTGACCTTAGGGGACAAAGAGCCAACGTCCTGACTTTC.

The chain joins TRBV4-1 to TRBJ2-7; TRBD1 might be the D (6 bases). CDR3 length equals 16 residues. Germline V CDR1 and CDR2: MGHRA, YSYEKL. V dropped 0 bases and J dropped 3 bases, with 15 bases sitting between them. CDR3 protein: CASSQETGRGNYEQYF. CDR3 bases: TGCGCCAGCAGCCAAGAAACGGGCAGGGGAAACTACGAGCAGTACTTC.

This clone occurred a few times. The rearrangement links TRBV27 to TRBJ1-1, with D possibly matching TRBD1 (5 bases). V dropped 5 bases and J dropped 1 base, with 5 bases sitting between them. This CDR3 is 12 amino acids long. The germline gives CDR1 MNHEY, CDR2 SMNVEV (reference sequence). The CDR3, as DNA: TGTGCCAGCAGTAGGGGGAACACTGAAGCTTTCTTT. Amino acids: CASSRGNTEAFF.

The chain recombines TRBV28 with TRBJ2-5, with D possibly being TRBD1 (7 bases). Trimming cost V 7 bases and J 5 bases, with 26 bases left between them. The V gene's germline CDR1 is MDHEN and CDR2 SYDVKM. This CDR3 is 17 amino acids long. This CDR3 is CASTAGPGRQGVETQYF. The DNA for the CDR3 is TGTGCCAGCACTGCGGGCCCTGGGAGGCAGGGGGTTGAGACCCAGTACTTC. The full variable domain, completed using reference TRBV28 and TRBJ2-5, is DVKVTQSSRYLVKRTGEKVFLECVQDMDHENMFWYRQDPGLGLRLIYFSYDVKMKEKGDIPEGYSVSREKKERFSLILESASTNQTSMYLCASTAGPGRQGVETQYFGPGTRLLVL.

V usage is TRBV3-1 (or the pseudogene TRBV3-2) and J usage is TRBJ2-1; 7 nucleotides agree with TRBD2. V lost 4 bases to trimming and J lost 8 bases; unmatched junction nucleotides: 11. The CDR3 runs to 15 residues. The V gene's germline CDR1 is LGHDT and CDR2 YNNKEL (reference sequence). CDR3 amino acids: CASSPSGAIMDEQFF. The DNA of the CDR3 is TGTGCCAGCAGCCCCAGCGGGGCCATTATGGATGAGCAGTTCTTC.

Here the CDR3 reads CASSTTLSGTGGRRYTF. In DNA form, the CDR3 reads TGTGCCAGCAGTACCACCCTATCCGGGACAGGGGGTCGGCGCTACACCTTC. The rearrangement joins TRBV2 to TRBJ1-2; 11 bases are a match to TRBD1. Germline lookup yields CDR1 SNHLY and CDR2 FYNNEI. There are 17 residues in the CDR3. J was trimmed by 9 bases and V by 5 bases; bases with no gene match: 17.

V gene TRBV11-2 combines with J gene TRBJ2-7, with 9 bases matching TRBD2. The CDR3 loop spans 16 amino acids. Germline lookup yields CDR1 SGHAT and CDR2 FQNNGV. The J segment lost 3 bases and the V segment lost 5 bases, leaving 11 bases of the junction unmatched. The CDR3 DNA follows: TGTGCCAGCAGCCCCGTCCAGCGGGGGGCTTTCTACGAGCAGTACTTC. Translating gives CASSPVQRGAFYEQYF.

The chain combines TRBV11-2 with TRBJ2-7; 7 positions match TRBD1. V shed 3 bases and J 2 bases; nucleotides not matched to a gene: 10. Germline-derived CDR1 and CDR2 are SGHAT and FQNNGV. This CDR3 has 16 residues. The CDR3 nucleotides read TGTGCCAGCAGCTTCACCGGGACAGATGGGACCTACGAGCAGTACTTC. Its translation: CASSFTGTDGTYEQYF.

The V gene is TRBV28, the J gene TRBJ2-6; D is uncertain. Germline V gene data show CDR1 as MDHEN and CDR2 as SYDVKM. V was cut by 3 bases and J by 2 bases, with 11 bases left in between. This CDR3 spans 16 amino acids. In DNA form, the CDR3 reads TGTGCCAGCAGTTTTCTGGGCAACACTGGGGCCAACGTCCTGACTTTC. As protein: CASSFLGNTGANVLTF.

The J gene is TRBJ2-7, the V gene TRBV7-8; 7 bases match TRBD1. The J segment lost 3 bases and the V segment lost 1 base, leaving 15 bases of the junction unmatched. The CDR3 is 18 amino acids. Germline loops: CDR1 SGHVS, CDR2 FQNEAQ. CDR3 nucleotide sequence: TGTGCCAGCAGCTTAGTGGGGTTAGACAGGGCCGTCTACTACGAGCAGTACTTC. Amino acids: CASSLVGLDRAVYYEQYF.

This clone was counted once. The chain links TRBV9 to TRBJ1-6; tentative D call: TRBD1 (5 bases). CDR1 and CDR2 from the germline V gene are SGDLS and YYNGEE. The CDR3 covers 15 residues. Between the trimmed V and J ends, which lost 3 bases and 7 bases, there was a span of 14 bases. CDR3 region: CASSAQGTLNSPLHF. The CDR3 DNA follows: TGTGCCAGCAGCGCCCAGGGAACCCTAAATTCACCCCTCCACTTT.

The genes are TRBV11-2 and TRBJ2-3; 9 nucleotides align to TRBD2. The germline CDR1 and CDR2 sequences are SGHAT and FQNNGV. The CDR3 length is 16 residues. Trimming at V came to 4 bases and at J to 4 bases, leaving 9 bases not matched to a gene. As DNA, the CDR3 is TGTGCCAGCAGCTCCGCAGGGCGGGGGGGCCCAGATACGCAGTATTTT. Translation: CASSSAGRGGPDTQYF.

About this clone itself: The same CDR3 can be traced to other DNA sequences in this sample. This rearrangement joins TRBV27 to TRBJ1-5, with TRBD1 matching over 8 bases. The CDR3 is made up of 13 amino acids. Germline CDR1 and CDR2: MNHEY and SMNVEV (reference sequence). The J segment lost 4 bases and the V segment lost 4 bases, leaving 0 bases of the junction unmatched. In nucleotides, the CDR3 is TGTGCCAGCAGTTACAGGGGGAATCAGCCCCAGCATTTT. Translated: CASSYRGNQPQHF.

This chain links TRBV6-5 with TRBJ1-3, with no clear D. This CDR3 contains 14 residues. Between the trimmed V and J ends, which lost 10 bases and 4 bases, there was a span of 17 bases. Germline V gene sequence: CDR1 MNHEY, CDR2 SVGAGI. CDR3 amino acids: CATLPGVLGNTIYF. As DNA, the CDR3 is TGTGCCACCCTCCCCGGGGTTCTAGGAAACACCATATATTTT.

J is TRBJ2-7 and V is TRBV29-1; D gene unclear. The CDR3 sequence is 12 residues long. Between the trimmed V and J ends, which lost 7 bases and 4 bases, there was a span of 14 bases. The germline gives CDR1 SQVTM, CDR2 ANQGSEA. The CDR3 region has the DNA TGCAGCGCGAGGCAGGTTGGGTACGAGCAGTACTTC. The encoded protein is CSARQVGYEQYF.

The V gene is TRBV7-3, the J gene TRBJ2-7; D is possibly TRBD2 (6 bases). Trimming took off 5 bases at V and 6 bases at J, with 14 bases between the two ends. The CDR3 length is 13 residues. CDR1 SGHTA and CDR2 FQGTGA come from the germline V gene. The CDR3 DNA reads TGTGCCAGCAGCCCCCCCGGGGGAGCCGAGCAGTACTTC. Protein product: CASSPPGGAEQYF.

V and J are TRBV18 and TRBJ1-2; 8 bases are a match to TRBD1. J gave up 7 bases and V 3 bases, and 4 bases lay outside the gene matches. The germline CDR1 and CDR2 sequences are KGHSH and LQKENI. CDR3 size: 13 residues. CDR3 coding DNA: TGTGCCAGCTCACCCGAGACAGGGGTTGGCTACACCTTC. It translates to CASSPETGVGYTF.